This T cell receptor (beta chain) emerged from a study of blood T cells in healthy people across ages. Donors gave approximately 9.9 milliliters of peripheral blood apiece. Germline V CDR1 and CDR2: MDHEN, SYDVKM. J gave up 3 bases and V 1 base, and 7 bases lay outside the gene matches. The CDR3 runs 16 residues. Overall study findings and caveats: More naive CD4+ cells and higher diversity marked long-lived donors relative to aged donors.

As to this clonotype: Its antigen is not known.

Next came a second PCR, run for roughly 6 to 11 cycles, which used a sample-barcoded 5' primer along with a J-beta primer mix. Each TCR beta cDNA got a 12-nucleotide random molecular identifier. TCRdb re-called the 5' RACE reads through MiXCR, storing one row per CDR3 protein. Of some 640,000 distinct CDR3 sequences in the sample, about 30% were seen once. This TCR was recovered from a woman of 80 years or more in good health. This chain joins TRBV28 and TRBJ2-7, with 9 bases fitting TRBD1. Material for sequencing was blood. This chain's CDR3 is CASSLSTGQGYYEQYF. The CDR3, as DNA: TGTGCCAGCAGTTTATCTACGGGACAGGGATACTACGAGCAGTACTTC.